Following are 29 T cell receptor beta chains from one sample sequenced in a study of T cell repertoires in cytomegalovirus infection. These receptors lack a known antigen. TCRdb passed the reads through MiXCR, listing each CDR3 protein once. Altogether hundreds of thousands of distinct CDR3 sequences are present, 25% to 35% being singletons, with the ten largest covering about 19%. The sample consisted of cultured PBMCs, taken from culture after CMV antigen stimulation. Source of these receptors: a human donor in good health (CMV status not recorded). Some clones in this sample may be carry-over from other donors' samples.

The gene calls are TRBV7-2 and TRBJ2-7; 7 bases line up with TRBD1. Germline V lookup: CDR1 SGHTA, CDR2 FQGNSA. V shed 3 bases, J shed 5 bases, and the junction held 4 bases outside the gene matches. The CDR3 is made up of 13 amino acids. Here the CDR3 DNA reads TGTGCCAGCAGCTTGAACAGGGGCAACGAGCAGTACTTC. Amino acids: CASSLNRGNEQYF. The full variable domain, its missing parts supplied by reference TRBV7-2 and TRBJ2-7, is GAGVSQSPSNKVTEKGKDVELRCDPISGHTALYWYRQSLGQGLEFLIYFQGNSAPDKSGLPSDRFSAERTGGSVSTLTIQRTQQEDSAVYLCASSLNRGNEQYFGPGTRLTVT.

This clonotype occurred once. The J gene is TRBJ2-6, the V gene TRBV5-4; possibly TRBD1 for D (6 bases). Trimming stripped 3 bases from V and 6 bases from J, with 13 bases between. The CDR3 is 15 amino acids. CDR1 SGHNT and CDR2 YYREEE come from the germline V gene (reference sequence). The CDR3 is CASSWTGDKANVLTF. CDR3 sequence (DNA): TGTGCCAGCAGCTGGACCGGGGACAAGGCCAACGTCCTGACTTTC.

There are a few counts of this clonotype. V usage is TRBV28 and J usage is TRBJ2-7; D tentatively reads TRBD1 or TRBD2 (6 bases each). The CDR3 length is 16 residues. Germline CDR1 and CDR2: MDHEN and SYDVKM. Trimming removed 2 bases at V and 1 base at J, with 15 bases between. The CDR3 DNA reads TGTGCCAGCAGTTTAGTAGCTGGAGGGGGGTCCTACGAGCAGTACTTC. Translation: CASSLVAGGGSYEQYF.

Only a few counts were recorded for this clonotype. This chain links TRBV27 with TRBJ1-1; maybe TRBD1 (5 bases). The germline V gene has CDR1 MNHEY and CDR2 SMNVEV (reference sequence). The V and J ends lost 0 bases and 8 bases respectively, with 13 bases between them. The CDR3 totals 14 residues. CDR3 bases: TGTGCCAGCAGTTTATCAAGGGGCCGTACCGAAGCTTTCTTT. It yields the protein CASSLSRGRTEAFF.

V usage is TRBV6-5 and J usage is TRBJ1-3; 7 bases line up with TRBD1. V lost 6 bases, J lost 4 bases, and 6 bases stayed unmatched. Germline CDR1 is MNHEY and CDR2 is SVGAGI. The CDR3 loop spans 14 amino acids. In DNA, the CDR3 is TGTGCCAGCAGGCGACAGGGTCCGGGAAACACCATATATTTT. Amino acids: CASRRQGPGNTIYF.

The gene calls are TRBV2 and TRBJ1-6; D ambiguous. Germline CDR1 reads SNHLY; CDR2 reads FYNNEI. Trimming removed 4 bases from V and 7 bases from J, with 11 bases in between. The CDR3 totals 14 residues. This CDR3 reads CASSVSRLNSPLHF. In DNA form, the CDR3 reads TGTGCCAGCAGTGTTTCCAGACTCAATTCACCCCTCCACTTT.

This chain links TRBV12-3 or TRBV12-4 with TRBJ1-4; D is unclear. This CDR3 comprises 11 residues. Trimming took off 2 bases at V and 5 bases at J, with 0 bases between the two ends. The CDR3 DNA follows: TGTGCCAGCAGTTTAAATGAAAAACTGTTTTTT. It is translated as CASSLNEKLFF.

This clonotype has just a few counts. V usage is TRBV10-3 and J usage is TRBJ1-1, with TRBD1 matching 7 bases. CDR1 and CDR2 from the germline V gene are ENHRY and SYGVKD. CDR3 length equals 14 residues. J gave up 4 bases and V 6 bases, and 8 bases lay outside the gene matches. CDR3: CAIRLTGVSTEAFF. The CDR3 DNA sequence: TGTGCCATCAGGCTAACAGGGGTTAGCACTGAAGCTTTCTTT.

The CDR3 region has the DNA TGTGCCAGTAGGGATACTCTGGAAGACACCATATATTTT. Translating gives CASRDTLEDTIYF. The chain uses TRBV19 and TRBJ1-3; D is unresolved. CDR3 length equals 13 residues. The V and J ends lost 6 bases and 8 bases respectively, with 14 bases between them. From germline, CDR1 is LNHDA and CDR2 SQIVND (reference sequence).

The chain has TRBV7-2 and TRBJ1-3; possibly TRBD1 for D (5 bases). V was clipped by 5 bases and J by 0 bases, with 14 bases between them. The germline gives CDR1 SGHTA, CDR2 FQGNSA. CDR3 length: 16 residues. CDR3 DNA: TGTGCCAGCAGCGACGGAAAGGGGTACTCTGGAAACACCATATATTTT. Translated, it gives CASSDGKGYSGNTIYF.

This clonotype occurred a few times. The rearrangement joins TRBV24-1 to TRBJ2-7; TRBD2 aligns across 13 bases. Per germline, CDR1 KGHDR and CDR2 SFDVKD. This CDR3 spans 17 amino acids. Trimming at V came to 2 bases and at J to 3 bases, leaving 6 bases not matched to a gene. In nucleotides, the CDR3 is TGTGCCACCAGTGATTCGTGGACTAGCGGGGGCGTCTACGAGCAGTACTTC. As protein: CATSDSWTSGGVYEQYF.

This rearrangement joins TRBV14 to TRBJ1-1, with 7 bases identical to TRBD1. With V trimmed by 5 bases and J by 5 bases, 2 bases remained unmatched. Germline V gene data show CDR1 as SGHDN and CDR2 as FVKESK. This CDR3 is 12 amino acids long. CDR3 in amino acids: CASSEQGTEAFF. CDR3 DNA: TGTGCCAGCAGCGAACAGGGGACTGAAGCTTTCTTT.

The chain employs TRBV11-2 and TRBJ2-5; perhaps TRBD1 as D (5 bases). V was cut by 6 bases and J by 2 bases, with 13 bases left in between. Germline CDR1 is SGHAT and CDR2 is FQNNGV. The CDR3 has 14 residues. CDR3 DNA: TGTGCCAGCAGTTGGGGCTTTTCACAAGAGACCCAGTACTTC. Protein: CASSWGFSQETQYF.

The V gene is TRBV11-1, the J gene TRBJ1-1, with D possibly being TRBD1 (5 bases). There are 17 residues in the CDR3. Germline CDR1 and CDR2: SGHAT and FQDESV (reference sequence). Trimming removed 0 bases at V and 4 bases at J, with 18 bases between. In nucleotides, the CDR3 is TGTGCCAGCAGCTTAGCAGGACACTCTAGGTCGGGCACTGAAGCTTTCTTT. Protein: CASSLAGHSRSGTEAFF.

The chain uses TRBV19 and TRBJ2-5, with a weak D call TRBD2 (6 bases). Trimming stripped 3 bases from V and 4 bases from J, with 15 bases between. The CDR3 is made up of 15 amino acids. The germline V gene has CDR1 LNHDA and CDR2 SQIVND (reference sequence). The CDR3 coding sequence is TGTGCCAGTAGTATCGTCGGACGGGGGTCAGAGACCCAGTACTTC. This gives the protein CASSIVGRGSETQYF. Complete variable domain (other parts from reference TRBV19 and TRBJ2-5): DGGITQSPKYLFRKEGQNVTLSCEQNLNHDAMYWYRQDPGQGLRLIYYSQIVNDFQKGDIAEGYSVSREKKESFPLTVTSAQKNPTAFYLCASSIVGRGSETQYFGPGTRLLVL.

DNA for the CDR3: TGTGCCACCAGTGATCCAGGGACAGGGGTCAATGAGCAGTTCTTC. It encodes CATSDPGTGVNEQFF. The J gene is TRBJ2-1, the V gene TRBV24-1; 10 positions match TRBD1. V was pared by 3 bases and J by 6 bases, with 4 bases of the junction left unmatched. The CDR3 sequence is 15 residues long. Germline V gives CDR1 KGHDR, CDR2 SFDVKD.

The chain joins TRBV3-1 to TRBJ2-1; a possible D gene is TRBD1 (6 bases). The CDR3 runs 16 residues. Trimming cost V 0 bases and J 3 bases, with 12 bases left between them. Germline CDR1 reads LGHDT; CDR2 reads YNNKEL (reference sequence). CDR3 sequence: CASSQDLQGSYNEQFF. The CDR3 DNA sequence: TGTGCCAGCAGCCAAGATCTGCAGGGGAGCTACAATGAGCAGTTCTTC.

The chain combines TRBV2 with TRBJ2-5; TRBD1 matches 10 bases. The length of the CDR3 is 16 residues. Germline CDR1 SNHLY, CDR2 FYNNEI. The J segment lost 1 base and the V segment lost 6 bases, leaving 8 bases of the junction unmatched. The CDR3 coding sequence is TGTGCCAGCAGCCGACAGGGGGCGCTTAGCCAAGAGACCCAGTACTTC. As protein: CASSRQGALSQETQYF.

The rearrangement uses TRBV7-9 and TRBJ1-2, with D unclear. The V gene's germline CDR1 is SEHNR and CDR2 FQNEAQ (reference sequence). The CDR3 is 15 residues long. Trimming removed 6 bases at V and 3 bases at J, with 17 bases between. The CDR3 region has the DNA TGTGCCAGCAGGCGGGAAGCGGCTGTGGACTATGGCTACACCTTC. Translation: CASRREAAVDYGYTF.

This clonotype was seen only a few times. The V gene is TRBV20-1, the J gene TRBJ2-7; 7 nucleotides agree with TRBD1. This CDR3 has 14 amino acids. Germline V gene data show CDR1 as DFQATT and CDR2 as SNEGSKA (reference sequence). V lost 0 bases, J lost 2 bases, and 4 bases stayed unmatched. The CDR3: CSAREGTVPYEQYF. The CDR3 region has the DNA TGCAGTGCTAGAGAGGGGACAGTCCCCTACGAGCAGTACTTC.

This clonotype was seen a few times. The genes are TRBV30 and TRBJ2-7; 8 positions agree with TRBD1. The CDR3 has 14 residues. V gave up 6 bases and J gave up 0 bases; unmatched junction bases: 7. Germline values: CDR1 GTSNPN, CDR2 SVGIG (reference sequence). CDR3 residues: CACPRTGSSYEQYF. The DNA for the CDR3 is TGTGCCTGCCCTCGGACAGGGAGCTCCTACGAGCAGTACTTC.

The chain has TRBV7-2 and TRBJ2-3; TRBD2 matches at 7 bases. The length of the CDR3 is 13 residues. The germline gives CDR1 SGHTA, CDR2 FQGNSA. With V trimmed by 5 bases and J by 6 bases, 5 bases remained unmatched. The CDR3 DNA sequence: TGTGCCAGCAGCATTGCGCGGGGGGATACGCAGTATTTT. It encodes CASSIARGDTQYF.

The V call is TRBV6-5, the J call TRBJ2-1; D is uncertain. V was clipped by 6 bases and J by 0 bases, with 12 bases between them. The germline V gene encodes CDR1 MNHEY and CDR2 SVGAGI. There are 15 residues in the CDR3. The CDR3: CASRPPESSYNEQFF. CDR3 coding DNA: TGTGCCAGCAGACCCCCGGAGAGCTCCTACAATGAGCAGTTCTTC.

Turning to this clonotype: The final CDR3 position lacks the conserved phenylalanine or tryptophan, pointing to a likely read error. The chain combines TRBV28 with TRBJ1-5; no firm D call. The ends were cut back, 6 bases at V and 7 bases at J, with 16 bases in the middle. Germline V lookup: CDR1 MDHEN, CDR2 SYDVKM. This CDR3 has 14 amino acids. The CDR3 region has the DNA TGTGCCAGCAGAACGGAACCGGGGTGGCAGCCCCAGCATCTT. This gives the protein CASRTEPGWQPQHL.

The gene calls are TRBV5-5 and TRBJ2-1, with a possible D match to TRBD1 (6 bases). The CDR3 totals 14 residues. The germline V gene encodes CDR1 SGHKS and CDR2 YYEKEE (reference sequence). Trimming removed 2 bases from V and 4 bases from J, with 10 bases in between. This CDR3 is CASSFDRTYNEQFF. In DNA form, the CDR3 reads TGTGCCAGCAGCTTCGACAGGACTTACAATGAGCAGTTCTTC.

This clonotype was observed a few times. The V call is TRBV7-8, the J call TRBJ2-5; D possibly corresponds to TRBD1 (6 bases). The CDR3 is 15 residues long. V was pared by 2 bases and J by 5 bases, with 15 bases between. The germline V gene encodes CDR1 SGHVS and CDR2 FQNEAQ. Written as DNA, the CDR3 is TGTGCCAGCAGCTTACCCAGGGTCACAGGGGAGACCCAGTACTTC. Its protein is CASSLPRVTGETQYF.

The rearrangement links TRBV6-8 to TRBJ1-2, with D perhaps TRBD1 (6 bases). Germline-derived CDR1 and CDR2 are MNHGY and SAAAGT. This CDR3 comprises 15 residues. Trimming cost V 10 bases and J 0 bases, with 18 bases left between them. The CDR3, as DNA: TGTGCCATCCGCCGTCGGGGGACAACTAACTATGGCTACACCTTC. Its translation: CAIRRRGTTNYGYTF.

This clonotype has only one observation. The chain uses TRBV5-1 and TRBJ2-2, with TRBD2 matching 14 bases. The length of the CDR3 is 15 residues. V trimming: 5 bases; J trimming: 6 bases; junction bases outside the gene matches: 3. Germline V CDR1 and CDR2: SGHRS, YFSETQ. CDR3 sequence (DNA): TGCGCCAGCAGGGGGACTAGCGGGAGTGCCGGGGAGCTGTTTTTT. Its translation: CASRGTSGSAGELFF.

This clonotype was counted between two and nine times. CDR3 in amino acids: CASSSPRDRGSYEQYF. Here the CDR3 DNA reads TGTGCCAGCAGTAGTCCCCGGGACAGAGGGTCCTACGAGCAGTACTTC. The chain is built from TRBV6-5 and TRBJ2-7, with 7 bases aligning to TRBD1. Germline CDR1 is MNHEY and CDR2 is SVGAGI. This CDR3 contains 16 residues. The V gene end was trimmed by 5 bases and the J gene end by 1 base; junction bases not matched to a gene: 11.